This entry describes one T cell receptor (beta chain). Its antigen remains unidentified. The sample belongs to a study of blood T cells in healthy people across ages. Trimming removed 0 bases from V and 6 bases from J, with 10 bases in between. This CDR3 is built from 14 residues. CDR1 and CDR2 (germline): LGHDT, YNNKEL (reference sequence). Notes on the study in general: It was the long-lived donors that had more naive CD4+ cells and higher diversity than aged donors.

Using a J-beta primer mix together with a sample-barcoded 5' primer, a second PCR was run for about 7 to 12 cycles. Every cDNA was tagged by a template-switch adaptor with 12 random nucleotides. At least 3 million CDR3-containing paired-end reads were obtained per sample. TCRdb redid the calling of the 5' RACE reads with MiXCR, one entry per CDR3 protein. Altogether about 940,000 distinct CDR3 sequences are present, approximately 49% being singletons, with the ten largest covering 13%. V usage is TRBV3-1 and J usage is TRBJ2-3; D not certain. This clonotype was sampled from a man aged 25-45 years in good health. The sample taken for sequencing was blood. CDR3 sequence: CASSQDEPNDTQYF. The CDR3 bases are TGTGCCAGCAGCCAAGATGAACCCAACGATACGCAGTATTTT.